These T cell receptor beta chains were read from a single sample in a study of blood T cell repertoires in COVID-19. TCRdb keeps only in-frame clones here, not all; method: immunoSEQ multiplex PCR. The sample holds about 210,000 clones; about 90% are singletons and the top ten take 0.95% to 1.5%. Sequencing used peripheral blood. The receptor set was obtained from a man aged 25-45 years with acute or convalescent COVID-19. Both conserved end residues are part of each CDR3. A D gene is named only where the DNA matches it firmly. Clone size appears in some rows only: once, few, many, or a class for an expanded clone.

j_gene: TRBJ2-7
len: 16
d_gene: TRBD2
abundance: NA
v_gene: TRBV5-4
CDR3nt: TGTGCCAGCAGCTTAACTAGCGGGAGAAGATTACACGAGCAGTACTTC
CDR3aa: CASSLTSGRRLHEQYF

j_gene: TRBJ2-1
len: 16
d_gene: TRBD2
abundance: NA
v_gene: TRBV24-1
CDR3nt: TGTGCCACCAGTGATTTCGGGGGGGGGTCCTACAATGAGCAGTTCTTC
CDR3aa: CATSDFGGGSYNEQFF

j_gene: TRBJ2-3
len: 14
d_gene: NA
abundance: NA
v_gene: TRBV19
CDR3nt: TGTGCCAGTAGAGTCCTCAATGGGGCTGATACGCAGTATTTT
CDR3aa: CASRVLNGADTQYF

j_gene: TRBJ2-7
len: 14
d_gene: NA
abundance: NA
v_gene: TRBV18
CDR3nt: TGTGCCAGCTCACCAAACGGGGACTCCTACGAGCAGTACTTC
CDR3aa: CASSPNGDSYEQYF

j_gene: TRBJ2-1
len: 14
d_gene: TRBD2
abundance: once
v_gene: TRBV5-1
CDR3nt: TGCGCCAGCAGCTTGGGCAGGGAGGGCGATGAGCAGTTCTTC
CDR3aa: CASSLGREGDEQFF

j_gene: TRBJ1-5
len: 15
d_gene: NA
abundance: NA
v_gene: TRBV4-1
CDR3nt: TGCGCCAGCAGCCAAGATTGGTCAGGTAATCAGCCCCAGCATTTT
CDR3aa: CASSQDWSGNQPQHF

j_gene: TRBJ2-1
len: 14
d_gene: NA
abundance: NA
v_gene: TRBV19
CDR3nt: TGTGCCAGTAGTCCGGCGACTAGGGGCAATGAGCAGTTCTTC
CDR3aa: CASSPATRGNEQFF

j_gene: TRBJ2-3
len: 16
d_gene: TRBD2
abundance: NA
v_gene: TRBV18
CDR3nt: TGTGCCAGCTCACCACCCATTAGCGGGGGCACAGATACGCAGTATTTT
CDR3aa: CASSPPISGGTDTQYF

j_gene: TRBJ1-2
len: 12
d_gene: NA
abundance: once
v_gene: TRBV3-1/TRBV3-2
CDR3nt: TGTGCCAGCAGCCCCGCTGGCCATGGCTACACCTTC
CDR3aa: CASSPAGHGYTF

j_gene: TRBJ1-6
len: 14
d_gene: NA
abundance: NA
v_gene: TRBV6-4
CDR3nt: TGTGCCAGCAGCACAGGGTACGATAATTCACCCCTCCACTTT
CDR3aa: CASSTGYDNSPLHF

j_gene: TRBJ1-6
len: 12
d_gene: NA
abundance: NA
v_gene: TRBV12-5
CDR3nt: TGTGCTAGTGAGGGGGGGAATTCACCCCTCCACTTT
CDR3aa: CASEGGNSPLHF

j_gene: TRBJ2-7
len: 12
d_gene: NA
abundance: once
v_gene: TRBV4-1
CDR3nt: TGCGCCAGCAGCCAAGATAGCTACGAGCAGTACTTC
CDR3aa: CASSQDSYEQYF

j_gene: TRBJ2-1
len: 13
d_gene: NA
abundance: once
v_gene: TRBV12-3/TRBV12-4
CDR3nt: TGTGCCAGCAGATCTCAGGGGCCCAATGAGCAGTTCTTC
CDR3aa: CASRSQGPNEQFF

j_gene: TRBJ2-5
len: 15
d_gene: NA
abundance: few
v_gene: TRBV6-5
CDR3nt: TGTGCCAGCAGACTGACTCCGGAGGAGCAAGAGACCCAGTACTTC
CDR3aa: CASRLTPEEQETQYF

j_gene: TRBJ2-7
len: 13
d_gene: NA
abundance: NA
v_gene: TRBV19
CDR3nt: TGTGCCACCTCGGCGGGACCAACCTACGAGCAGTACTTC
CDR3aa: CATSAGPTYEQYF

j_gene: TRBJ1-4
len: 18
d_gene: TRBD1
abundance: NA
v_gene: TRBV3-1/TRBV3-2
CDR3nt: TGTGCCAGCAGCCAAGATGGACAGGGGGTGACAACTAATGAAAAACTGTTTTTT
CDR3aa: CASSQDGQGVTTNEKLFF

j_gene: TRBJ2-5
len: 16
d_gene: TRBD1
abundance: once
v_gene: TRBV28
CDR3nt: TGTGCCAGCAGTGAAGCCGGGACAGGGGGTGAAGAGACCCAGTACTTC
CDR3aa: CASSEAGTGGEETQYF

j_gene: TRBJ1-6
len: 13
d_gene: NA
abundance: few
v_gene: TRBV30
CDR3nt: TGTGCCTGGAGGGAATACAGGGACTCACCCCTCCACTTT
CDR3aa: CAWREYRDSPLHF

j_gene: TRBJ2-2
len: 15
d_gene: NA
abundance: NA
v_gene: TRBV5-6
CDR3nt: TGTGCCAGCAGTTTACTTCGTTTTTACACCGGGGAGCTGTTTTTT
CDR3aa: CASSLLRFYTGELFF

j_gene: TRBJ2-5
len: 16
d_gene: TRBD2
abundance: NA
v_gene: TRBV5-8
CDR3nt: TGTGCCAGCAGCTTGGGCTCGGGAGGCAGGGAAAAGACCCAGTACTTC
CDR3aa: CASSLGSGGREKTQYF

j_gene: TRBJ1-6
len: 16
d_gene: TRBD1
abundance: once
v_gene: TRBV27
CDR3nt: TGTGCCAGCAGCCCCTTAGACAGGGGTGGAGGATCACCCCTCCACTTT
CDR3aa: CASSPLDRGGGSPLHF

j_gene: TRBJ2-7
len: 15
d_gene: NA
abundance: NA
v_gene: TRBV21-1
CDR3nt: TGTGCCAGCAGCAATTGCAGGAAAGGGGCCTACGAGCAGTACTTC
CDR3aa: CASSNCRKGAYEQYF

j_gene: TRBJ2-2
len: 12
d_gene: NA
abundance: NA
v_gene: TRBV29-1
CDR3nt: TGCAGCACACTCAGAGGGACCGGGGAGCTGTTTTTT
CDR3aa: CSTLRGTGELFF

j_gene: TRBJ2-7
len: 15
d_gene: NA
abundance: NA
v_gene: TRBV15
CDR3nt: TGTGCCACCAGCAGAGATCTGGACAGACCCTACGAGCAGTACTTC
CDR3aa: CATSRDLDRPYEQYF

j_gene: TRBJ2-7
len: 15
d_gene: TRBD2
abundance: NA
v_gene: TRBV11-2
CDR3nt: TGTGCCAGCAGCTTAGCCCTAGCGGGGGCTGGCGAGCAGTACTTC
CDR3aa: CASSLALAGAGEQYF

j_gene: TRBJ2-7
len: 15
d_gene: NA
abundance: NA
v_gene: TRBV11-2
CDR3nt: TGTGCCAGCAGCTTATTAGTCGGGGAGTCCTACGAGCAGTACTTC
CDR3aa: CASSLLVGESYEQYF

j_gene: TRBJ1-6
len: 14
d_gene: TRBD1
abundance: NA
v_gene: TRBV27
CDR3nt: TGTGCCAGCCGACCCGGCAGGGGGATTTCACCCCTCCACTTT
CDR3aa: CASRPGRGISPLHF

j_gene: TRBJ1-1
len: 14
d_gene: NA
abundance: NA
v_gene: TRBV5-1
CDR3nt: TGCGCCAGCAGCTTGAGCAGGGCCGACACTGAAGCTTTCTTT
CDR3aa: CASSLSRADTEAFF

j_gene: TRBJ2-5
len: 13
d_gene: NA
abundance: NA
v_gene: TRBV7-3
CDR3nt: TGTGCCAGCAGCTTAGTGCGGGGCGAGACCCAGTACTTC
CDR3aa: CASSLVRGETQYF

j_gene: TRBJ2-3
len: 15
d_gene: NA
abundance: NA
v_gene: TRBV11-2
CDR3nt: TGTGCCAGCAGCTTATCGGGGTACCCCACAGATACGCAGTATTTT
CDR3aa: CASSLSGYPTDTQYF

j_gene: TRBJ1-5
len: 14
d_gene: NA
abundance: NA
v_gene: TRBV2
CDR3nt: TGTGCCAGCATTAACAGGGAAGGCAATCAGCCCCAGCATTTT
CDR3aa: CASINREGNQPQHF

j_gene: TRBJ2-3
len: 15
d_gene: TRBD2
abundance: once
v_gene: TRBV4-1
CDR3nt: TGCGCCAGCGGCCCAGCGGGAGCCCGCACAGATACGCAGTATTTT
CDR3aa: CASGPAGARTDTQYF

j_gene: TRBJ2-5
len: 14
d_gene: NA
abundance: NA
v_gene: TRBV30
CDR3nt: TGTGCCTGGAGTGTATCCCCGATCGGGGAGACCCAGTACTTC
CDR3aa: CAWSVSPIGETQYF

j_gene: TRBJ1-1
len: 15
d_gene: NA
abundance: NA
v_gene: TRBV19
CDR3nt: TGTGCCAGTAGTATGGGACCGGGTAGGGGGACTGAAGCTTTCTTT
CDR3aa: CASSMGPGRGTEAFF

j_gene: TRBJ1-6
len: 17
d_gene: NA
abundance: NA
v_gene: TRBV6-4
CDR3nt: TGTGCCAGCAATGGAGGGATCCGCCACGCCCGTAATTCACCCCTCCACTTT
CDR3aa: CASNGGIRHARNSPLHF

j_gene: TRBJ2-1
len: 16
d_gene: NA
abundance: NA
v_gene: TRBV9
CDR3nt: TGTGCCAGCAGCGTAGCTCTAGTAGCGCACCACAATGAGCAGTTCTTC
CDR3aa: CASSVALVAHHNEQFF

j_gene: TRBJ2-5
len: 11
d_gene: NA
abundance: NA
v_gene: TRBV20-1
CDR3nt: TGCAGTGCAAGCTCAGCGGCCAGGCAGTACTTC
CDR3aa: CSASSAARQYF

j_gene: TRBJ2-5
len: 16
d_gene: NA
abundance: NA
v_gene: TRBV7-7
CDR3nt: TGTGCTAGCAGCTTAGGGCCAGGGAGGATGCAAGAGACCCAGTACTTC
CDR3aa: CASSLGPGRMQETQYF

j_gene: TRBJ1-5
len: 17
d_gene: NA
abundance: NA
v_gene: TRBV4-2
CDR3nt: TGTGCCAGCAGCCAGTATGGGGGCGTAGATAGCAATCAGCCCCAGCATTTT
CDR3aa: CASSQYGGVDSNQPQHF

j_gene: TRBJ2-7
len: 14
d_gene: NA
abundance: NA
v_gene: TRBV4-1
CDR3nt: TGCGCCAGCAGCCCTGCCGGGACATCCTACGAGCAGTACTTC
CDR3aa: CASSPAGTSYEQYF

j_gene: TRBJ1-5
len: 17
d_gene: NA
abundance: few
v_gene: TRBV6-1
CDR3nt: TGTGCCAGCAGTGAACCAAGGACTAAAAGGGGCAATCAGCCCCAGCATTTT
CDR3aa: CASSEPRTKRGNQPQHF

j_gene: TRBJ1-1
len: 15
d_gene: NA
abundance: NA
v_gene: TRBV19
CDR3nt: TGTGCCAGTAGTATTCGGTGGGGGGAGAACACTGAAGCTTTCTTT
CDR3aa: CASSIRWGENTEAFF

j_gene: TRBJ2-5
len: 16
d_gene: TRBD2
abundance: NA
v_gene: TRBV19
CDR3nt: TGTGCCAGTAGCAAAGCGGGAGGGCCCTACCAAGAGACCCAGTACTTC
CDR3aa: CASSKAGGPYQETQYF

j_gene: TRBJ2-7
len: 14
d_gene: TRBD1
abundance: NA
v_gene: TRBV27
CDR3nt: TGTGCCAGCAGTTTGGACAGACAGGGGGCGCGGCAGTACTTC
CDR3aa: CASSLDRQGARQYF

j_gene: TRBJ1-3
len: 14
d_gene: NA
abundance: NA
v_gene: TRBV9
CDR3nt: TGTGCCAGCAGCGTAGCGTCAGCTGGAAACACCATATATTTT
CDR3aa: CASSVASAGNTIYF

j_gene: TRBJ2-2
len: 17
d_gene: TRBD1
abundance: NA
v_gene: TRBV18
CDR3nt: TGTGCCAGCTCACCAAACCTTTCGACAGGGGACACCGGGGAGCTGTTTTTT
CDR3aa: CASSPNLSTGDTGELFF

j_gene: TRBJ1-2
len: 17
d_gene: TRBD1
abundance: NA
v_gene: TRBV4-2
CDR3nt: TGTGCCAGCAGCCAAGAGATTTCGCACAGGGGTCACTATGGCTACACCTTC
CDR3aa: CASSQEISHRGHYGYTF

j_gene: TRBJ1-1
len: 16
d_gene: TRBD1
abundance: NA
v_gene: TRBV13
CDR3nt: TGTGCCAGCAGCCACCCCTTACAGGGGGTGAGTACTGAAGCTTTCTTT
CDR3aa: CASSHPLQGVSTEAFF

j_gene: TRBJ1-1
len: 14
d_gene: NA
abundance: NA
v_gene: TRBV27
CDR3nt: TGTGCCAGCAGGCTACAGGGTTCGAGGACTGAAGCTTTCTTT
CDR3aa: CASRLQGSRTEAFF

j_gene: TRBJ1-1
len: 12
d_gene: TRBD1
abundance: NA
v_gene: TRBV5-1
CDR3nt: TGCGCCAGCAGCTACAGGGGCGCTGAAGCTTTCTTT
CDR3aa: CASSYRGAEAFF

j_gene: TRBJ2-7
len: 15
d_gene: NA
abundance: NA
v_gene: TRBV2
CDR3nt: TGTGCCAGCAGAGAAGGGAGGTCCAGCTCCTACGAGCAGTACTTC
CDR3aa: CASREGRSSSYEQYF

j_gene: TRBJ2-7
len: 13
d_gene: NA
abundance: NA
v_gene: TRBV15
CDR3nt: TGTGCCACCAGCAGAGGCCAGACCTACGAGCAGTACTTC
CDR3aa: CATSRGQTYEQYF

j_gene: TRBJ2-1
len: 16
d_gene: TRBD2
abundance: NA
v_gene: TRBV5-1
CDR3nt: TGCGCCAGCAGCCCTCCGCGCGGGGGGGGAAACAATGAGCAGTTCTTC
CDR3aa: CASSPPRGGGNNEQFF